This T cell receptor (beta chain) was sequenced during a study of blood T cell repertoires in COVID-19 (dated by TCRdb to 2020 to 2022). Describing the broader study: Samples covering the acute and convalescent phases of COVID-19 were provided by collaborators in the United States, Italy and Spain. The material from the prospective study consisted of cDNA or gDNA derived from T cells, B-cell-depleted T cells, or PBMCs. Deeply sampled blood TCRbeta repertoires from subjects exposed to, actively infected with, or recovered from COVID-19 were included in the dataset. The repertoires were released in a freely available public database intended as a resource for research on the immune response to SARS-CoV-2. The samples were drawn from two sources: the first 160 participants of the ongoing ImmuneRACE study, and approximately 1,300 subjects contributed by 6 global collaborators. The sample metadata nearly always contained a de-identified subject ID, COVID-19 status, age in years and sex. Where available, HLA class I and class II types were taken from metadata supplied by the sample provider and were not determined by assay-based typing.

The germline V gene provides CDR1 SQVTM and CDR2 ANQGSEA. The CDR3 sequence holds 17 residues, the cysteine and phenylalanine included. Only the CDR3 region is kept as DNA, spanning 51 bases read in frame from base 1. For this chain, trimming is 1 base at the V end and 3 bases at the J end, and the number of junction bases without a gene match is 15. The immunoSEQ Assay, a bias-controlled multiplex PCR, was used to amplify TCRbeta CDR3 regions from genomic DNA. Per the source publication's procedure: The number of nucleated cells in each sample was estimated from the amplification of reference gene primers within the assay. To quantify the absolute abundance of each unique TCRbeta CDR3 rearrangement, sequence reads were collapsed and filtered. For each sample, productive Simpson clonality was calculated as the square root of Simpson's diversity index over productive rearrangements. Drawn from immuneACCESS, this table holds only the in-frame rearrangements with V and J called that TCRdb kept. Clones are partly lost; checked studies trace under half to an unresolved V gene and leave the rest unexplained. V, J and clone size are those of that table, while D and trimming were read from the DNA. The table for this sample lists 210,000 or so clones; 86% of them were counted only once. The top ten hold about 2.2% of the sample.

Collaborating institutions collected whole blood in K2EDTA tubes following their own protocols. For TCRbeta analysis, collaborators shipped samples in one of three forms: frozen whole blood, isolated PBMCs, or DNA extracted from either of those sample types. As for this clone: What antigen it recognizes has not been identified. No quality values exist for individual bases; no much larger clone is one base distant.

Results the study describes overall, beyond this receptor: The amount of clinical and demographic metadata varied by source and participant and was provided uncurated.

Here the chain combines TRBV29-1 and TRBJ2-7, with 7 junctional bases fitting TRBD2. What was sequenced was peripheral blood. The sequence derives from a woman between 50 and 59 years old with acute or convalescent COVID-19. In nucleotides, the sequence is TGCAGCGTTGAAGTAGCGATGCGTGGACTAGAGATCTACGAGCAGTACTTC. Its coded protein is CSVEVAMRGLEIYEQYF.